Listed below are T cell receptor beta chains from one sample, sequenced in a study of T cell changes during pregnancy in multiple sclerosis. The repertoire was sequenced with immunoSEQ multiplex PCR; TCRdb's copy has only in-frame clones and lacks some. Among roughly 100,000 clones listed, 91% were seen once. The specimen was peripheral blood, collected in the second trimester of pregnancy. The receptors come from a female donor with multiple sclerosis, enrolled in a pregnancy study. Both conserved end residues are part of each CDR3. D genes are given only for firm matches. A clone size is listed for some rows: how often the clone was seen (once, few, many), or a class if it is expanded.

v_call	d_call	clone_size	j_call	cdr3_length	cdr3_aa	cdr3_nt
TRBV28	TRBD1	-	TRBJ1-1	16	CASSLTHRGLNTEAFF	TGTGCCAGCAGTTTAACCCACAGGGGGCTGAACACTGAAGCTTTCTTT
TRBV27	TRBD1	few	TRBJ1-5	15	CASSLLGQHNQPQHF	TGTGCCAGCAGTTTATTGGGACAGCACAATCAGCCCCAGCATTTT
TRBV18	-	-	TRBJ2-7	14	CASSPPGQRYEQYF	TGTGCCAGCTCACCACCGGGGCAGAGATACGAGCAGTACTTC
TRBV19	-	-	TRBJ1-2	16	CASRFLVDGKERGYTF	TGTGCCAGTAGATTTTTAGTGGACGGGAAGGAACGTGGCTACACCTTC
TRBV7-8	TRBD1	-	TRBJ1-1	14	CASSLTGLSTEAFF	TGTGCCAGCAGCCTGACAGGGCTGAGCACTGAAGCTTTCTTT
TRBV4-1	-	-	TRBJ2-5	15	CASSQEGVGQETQYF	TGCGCCAGCAGCCAAGAAGGGGTGGGACAAGAGACCCAGTACTTC
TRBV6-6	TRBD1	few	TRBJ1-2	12	CASRTDRDGYTF	TGTGCCAGCAGAACGGACAGGGATGGCTACACCTTC
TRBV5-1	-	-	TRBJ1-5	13	CASSINSNQPQHF	TGCGCCAGCAGCATCAATAGCAATCAGCCCCAGCATTTT
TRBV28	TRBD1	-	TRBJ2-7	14	CASSRTGGFDEQYF	TGTGCCAGCAGTAGGACAGGGGGCTTTGACGAGCAGTACTTC
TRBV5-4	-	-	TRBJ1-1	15	CASSLDRVGVTEAFF	TGTGCCAGCAGCTTGGACAGGGTTGGGGTCACTGAAGCTTTCTTT
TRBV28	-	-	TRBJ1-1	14	CASSLVAANTEAFF	TGTGCCAGCAGTTTAGTGGCGGCGAACACTGAAGCTTTCTTT
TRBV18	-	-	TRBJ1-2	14	CASSVLALNYGYTF	TGTGCCAGCTCTGTGTTGGCCCTTAACTATGGCTACACCTTC
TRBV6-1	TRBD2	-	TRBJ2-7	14	CASSAPAGAYEQYF	TGTGCCAGCTCCGCCCCTGCGGGAGCCTACGAGCAGTACTTC
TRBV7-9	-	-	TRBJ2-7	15	CASSLSGSASYEQYF	TGTGCCAGCAGCTTATCTGGGTCAGCGTCCTACGAGCAGTACTTC
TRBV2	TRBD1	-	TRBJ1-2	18	CASSYNRDRKDGNYGYTF	TGTGCCAGCAGTTATAACCGGGACAGAAAAGACGGTAACTATGGCTACACCTTC
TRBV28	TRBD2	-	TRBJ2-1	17	CASSLTQGLADYNEQFF	TGTGCCAGCAGTTTAACCCAGGGACTAGCTGACTACAATGAGCAGTTCTTC
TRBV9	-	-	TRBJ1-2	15	CASSAYREANYGYTF	TGTGCCAGCAGCGCTTACAGGGAAGCTAACTATGGCTACACCTTC
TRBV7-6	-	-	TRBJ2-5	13	CASSLGAQGAQYF	TGTGCCAGCAGCTTAGGGGCCCAGGGCGCCCAGTACTTC
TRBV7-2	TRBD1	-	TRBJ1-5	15	CASSLRQGASQPQHF	TGTGCCAGCAGCCTTCGACAGGGGGCAAGTCAGCCCCAGCATTTT
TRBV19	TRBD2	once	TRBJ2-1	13	CASSILAGGVQFF	TGTGCCAGTAGTATCCTAGCGGGAGGTGTGCAGTTCTTC
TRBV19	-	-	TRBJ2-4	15	CASSPRDLAKNIQYF	TGTGCCAGTAGTCCACGGGACTTAGCCAAAAACATTCAGTACTTC
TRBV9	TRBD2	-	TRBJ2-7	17	CASSPRGSGSAQHEQYF	TGTGCCAGCAGCCCCCGCGGTAGCGGGAGTGCTCAGCACGAGCAGTACTTC
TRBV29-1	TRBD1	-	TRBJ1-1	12	CSVDRDFTEAFF	TGCAGCGTGGACAGGGACTTCACTGAAGCTTTCTTT
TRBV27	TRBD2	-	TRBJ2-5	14	CASSPTSVGETQYF	TGTGCCAGCAGTCCTACTAGCGTGGGGGAGACCCAGTACTTC
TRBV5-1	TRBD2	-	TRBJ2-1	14	CASSGTTSYNEQFF	TGCGCCAGCAGCGGGACTACTTCCTACAATGAGCAGTTCTTC
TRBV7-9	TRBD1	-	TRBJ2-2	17	CASSLVWDRGRAGELFF	TGTGCCAGCAGCTTAGTGTGGGACAGGGGGCGCGCCGGGGAGCTGTTTTTT
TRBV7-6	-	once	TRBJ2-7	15	CASSLEAAAAYEQYF	TGTGCCAGCAGCTTAGAGGCGGCGGCTGCCTACGAGCAGTACTTC
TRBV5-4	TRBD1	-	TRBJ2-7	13	CASSLDRGHEQYF	TGTGCCAGCAGCTTGGACAGGGGGCACGAGCAGTACTTC
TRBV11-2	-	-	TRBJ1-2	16	CASSLGEAPSNYGYTF	TGTGCCAGCAGCTTAGGGGAGGCCCCGTCTAACTATGGCTACACCTTC
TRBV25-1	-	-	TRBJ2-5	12	CASSGLRVTQYF	TGTGCCAGCAGTGGTTTGCGTGTGACCCAGTACTTC
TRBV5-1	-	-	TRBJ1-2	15	CASSLHQASNYGYTF	TGCGCCAGCAGCTTGCACCAGGCCTCTAACTATGGCTACACCTTC
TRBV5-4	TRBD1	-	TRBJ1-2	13	CASSPTGVGGYTF	TGTGCCAGCAGCCCTACAGGGGTGGGTGGCTACACCTTC
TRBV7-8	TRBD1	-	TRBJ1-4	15	CASSRSGTGREKLFF	TGTGCCAGCAGCCGCTCGGGGACAGGTCGGGAAAAACTGTTTTTT
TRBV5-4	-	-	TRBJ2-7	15	CASSPLGGLSYEQYF	TGTGCCAGCAGTCCCCTGGGGGGGCTGAGCTACGAGCAGTACTTC
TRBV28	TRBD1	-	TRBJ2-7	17	CASSLRPTGQLSYEQYF	TGTGCCAGCAGTTTACGACCGACAGGGCAGCTCTCCTACGAGCAGTACTTC
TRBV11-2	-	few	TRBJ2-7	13	CASSPGRQGEQYF	TGTGCCAGCAGCCCAGGAAGGCAGGGGGAGCAGTACTTC
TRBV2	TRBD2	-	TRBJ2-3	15	CASSGASGRTDTQYF	TGTGCCAGCAGTGGGGCTAGCGGGCGCACAGATACGCAGTATTTT
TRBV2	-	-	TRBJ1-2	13	CASSQVPIYGYTF	TGTGCCAGCAGTCAGGTCCCGATCTATGGCTACACCTTC
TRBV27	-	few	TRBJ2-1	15	CASRAPGLWDNEQFF	TGTGCCAGCAGAGCCCCAGGACTGTGGGACAATGAGCAGTTCTTC
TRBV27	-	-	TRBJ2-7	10	CASRSYEQYF	TGTGCCAGCCGGTCCTACGAGCAGTACTTC
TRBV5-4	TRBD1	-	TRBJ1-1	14	CASRMDRAHTEAFF	TGTGCCAGCAGAATGGACAGGGCTCACACTGAAGCTTTCTTT
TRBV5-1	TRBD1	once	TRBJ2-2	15	CASSATPQGTGELFF	TGCGCCAGCAGCGCGACCCCACAGGGGACCGGGGAGCTGTTTTTT
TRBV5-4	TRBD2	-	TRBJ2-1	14	CASSLAGGPLLRFF	TGTGCCAGCAGCCTAGCGGGAGGACCCCTCTTACGGTTCTTC
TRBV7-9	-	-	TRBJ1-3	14	CASSLAGLGNTIYF	TGTGCCAGCAGCTTGGCAGGCCTCGGAAACACCATATATTTT
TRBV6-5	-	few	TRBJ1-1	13	CASSLHRVAEAFF	TGTGCCAGCAGCCTACACAGGGTCGCTGAAGCTTTCTTT
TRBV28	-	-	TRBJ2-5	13	CASSLGRQETQYF	TGTGCCAGCAGTTTGGGCAGGCAAGAGACCCAGTACTTC
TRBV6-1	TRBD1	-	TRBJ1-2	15	CASSERQGFGYGYTF	TGTGCCAGCAGTGAACGACAGGGATTCGGCTATGGCTACACCTTC
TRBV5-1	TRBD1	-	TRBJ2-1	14	CASSLLTGNDEQFF	TGCGCCAGCAGCTTGCTGACAGGGAACGATGAGCAGTTCTTC
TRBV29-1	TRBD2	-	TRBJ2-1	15	CSVEETSARRNEQFF	TGCAGCGTTGAAGAGACTAGCGCCAGAAGGAATGAGCAGTTCTTC
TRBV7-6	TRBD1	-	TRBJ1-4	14	CASSLGGTVEKLFF	TGTGCCAGCAGCTTAGGAGGGACAGTTGAAAAACTGTTTTTT
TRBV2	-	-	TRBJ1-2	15	CASSPTPSGYYGYTF	TGTGCCAGCAGCCCTACCCCGAGCGGGTACTATGGCTACACCTTC